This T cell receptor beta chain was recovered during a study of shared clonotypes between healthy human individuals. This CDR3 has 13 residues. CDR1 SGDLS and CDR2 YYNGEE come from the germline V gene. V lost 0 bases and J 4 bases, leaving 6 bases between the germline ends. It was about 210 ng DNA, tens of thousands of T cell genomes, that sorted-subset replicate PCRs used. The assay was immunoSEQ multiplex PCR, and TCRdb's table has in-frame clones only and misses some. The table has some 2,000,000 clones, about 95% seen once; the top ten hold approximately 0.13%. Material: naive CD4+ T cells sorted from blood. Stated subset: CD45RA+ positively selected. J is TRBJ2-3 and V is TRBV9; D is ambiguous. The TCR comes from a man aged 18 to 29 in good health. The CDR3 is CASSVGWSDTQYF. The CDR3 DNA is TGTGCCAGCAGCGTAGGCTGGTCAGATACGCAGTATTTT.